This TCR beta chain originates from a study of spatial heterogeneity in lung cancer. Trimming stripped 3 bases from V and 2 bases from J, with 23 bases between. Germline V gene lookup returns CDR1 SNHLY and CDR2 FYNNEI. This CDR3 is built from 19 residues. Documented time point: blood at routine non-recurrence follow-up after resection. TCRdb processed the 5' RACE reads anew with MiXCR; each CDR3 protein has one entry. The sample records 110,000 or so distinct CDR3 sequences, 11% being singletons. This TCR derives from a female donor with early-stage non-small cell lung cancer. The starting material was PBMCs, obtained at follow-up. The chain has TRBV2 and TRBJ1-5, with D unclear. This CDR3 is CASSDVIGEGIRGNQPQHF. CDR3 in DNA: TGTGCCAGCAGTGACGTTATAGGAGAGGGTATACGGGGCAATCAGCCCCAGCATTTT.